The present entry profiles one T cell receptor (beta chain) with its context. Its antigen is unidentified. Clones were sequenced by immunoSEQ multiplex PCR, and TCRdb holds only the in-frame ones, with some missing. The repertoire holds over 10,000 clones, 65% to 85% seen once, with about 15% in the top ten. The data stem from a study of T cell clonotyping in hematopoietic cell transplantation. About the research overall: Recipient samples before transplant were obtained post-cytoreduction. Study-wide results and limits: Without cell sorting, CD4 versus CD8 contributions remain unresolved. Pathologically expanded recipient clonotypes increased progressively from day 30 to day 180 as diversity fell.

This sample's time point: recipient sample about 28 days before transplant, after cytoreduction. Blood collection times were about day -28 and days 30, 100, 180 posttransplant. Germline values: CDR1 LNHDA, CDR2 SQIVND (reference sequence). The CDR3 runs 12 residues. The V end lost 5 bases, the J end lost 3 bases, and 5 bases lay between the germline ends. This clonotype was sampled from a man in his sixties with acute myeloid leukemia. Some clones in this sample may be carry-over from other donors' samples. The chain joins TRBV19 to TRBJ1-5; D gene unclear. Sample: peripheral blood mononuclear cells, taken before stem cell transplant. The CDR3 coding sequence is TGTGCCAGTAGTCCAATCAATCAGCCCCAGCATTTT. This translates into CASSPINQPQHF.